This TCR beta chain stems from a study of PD-1 blockade in mismatch repair-deficient tumors. Here immunoSEQ multiplex PCR was the method, and the copy in TCRdb shows in-frame clones only, minus some. The sample includes about 120,000 clones, more than 60% of them seen just once. From germline, CDR1 is SGDLS and CDR2 YYNGEE. The CDR3 has 16 residues. V was pared by 3 bases and J by 5 bases, with 8 bases of the junction left unmatched. The V and J genes are TRBV9 and TRBJ2-1; 10 bases are a match to TRBD2. The TCR sequence derives from an adult with mismatch repair-deficient cancer. Sequences were derived from peripheral blood, sampled about 60 weeks after starting pembrolizumab. The CDR3 protein is CASSATLAGGHNEQFF. The DNA of the CDR3 is TGTGCCAGCAGCGCAACATTAGCGGGAGGCCACAATGAGCAGTTCTTC.